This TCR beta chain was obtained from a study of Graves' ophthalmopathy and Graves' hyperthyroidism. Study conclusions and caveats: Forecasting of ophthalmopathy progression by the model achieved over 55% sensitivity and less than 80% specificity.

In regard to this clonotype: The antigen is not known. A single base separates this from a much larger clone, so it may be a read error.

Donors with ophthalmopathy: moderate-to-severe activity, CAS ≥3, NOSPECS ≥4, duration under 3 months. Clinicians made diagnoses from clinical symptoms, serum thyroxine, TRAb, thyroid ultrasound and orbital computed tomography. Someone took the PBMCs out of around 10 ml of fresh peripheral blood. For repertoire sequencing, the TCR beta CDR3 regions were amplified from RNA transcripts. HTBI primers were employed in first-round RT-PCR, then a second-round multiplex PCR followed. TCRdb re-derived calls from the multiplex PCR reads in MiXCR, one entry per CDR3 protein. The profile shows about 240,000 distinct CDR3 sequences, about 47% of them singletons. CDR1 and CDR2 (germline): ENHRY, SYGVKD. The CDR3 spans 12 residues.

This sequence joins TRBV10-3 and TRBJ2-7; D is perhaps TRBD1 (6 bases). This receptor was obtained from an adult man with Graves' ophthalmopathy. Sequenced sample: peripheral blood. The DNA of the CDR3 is TGTGCCATCAGGTCGACAGGTAACGAGAAGTACTTC. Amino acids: CAIRSTGNEKYF.